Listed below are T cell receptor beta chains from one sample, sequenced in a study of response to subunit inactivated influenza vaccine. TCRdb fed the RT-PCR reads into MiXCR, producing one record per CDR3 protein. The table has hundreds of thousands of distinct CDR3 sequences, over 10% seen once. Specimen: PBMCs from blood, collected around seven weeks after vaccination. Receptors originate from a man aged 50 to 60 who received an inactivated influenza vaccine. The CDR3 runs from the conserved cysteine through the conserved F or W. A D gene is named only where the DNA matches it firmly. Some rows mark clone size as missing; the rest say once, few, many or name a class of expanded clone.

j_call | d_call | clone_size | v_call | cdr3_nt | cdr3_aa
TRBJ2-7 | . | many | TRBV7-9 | TGTGCCAGCAGCTTGAACAGTATCTACGAGCAGTACTTC | CASSLNSIYEQYF
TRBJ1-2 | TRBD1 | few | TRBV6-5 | TGTGCCAGCAGTTACTCGGGACAGGGCTATGGCTACACCTTC | CASSYSGQGYGYTF
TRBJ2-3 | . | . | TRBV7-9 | TGTGCCACCCTAGCCGTGTACACAGATACGCAGTATTTT | CATLAVYTDTQYF
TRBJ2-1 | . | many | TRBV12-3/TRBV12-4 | TGTGCCAGCAGTTTCGCCGGGGGTCGTGAGCAGTTCTTC | CASSFAGGREQFF
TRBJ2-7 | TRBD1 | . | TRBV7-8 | TGTGCCAGCAGCTTAAGACGACAGGGGATCCACGAGCATTACTTC | CASSLRRQGIHEHYF
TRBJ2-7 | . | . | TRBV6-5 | TGTGCCAGCAGTTTGGGCCAGTTATTCTACGAGCAGTACTTC | CASSLGQLFYEQYF
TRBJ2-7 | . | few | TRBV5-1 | TGCGCCAGCAGCTTGGTACCGGGGTTTGACGAGCAGTACTTC | CASSLVPGFDEQYF
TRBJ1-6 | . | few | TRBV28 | TGTGCCAGCAGCCGGCCGATAGATAATTCACCCCTCCACTTT | CASSRPIDNSPLHF
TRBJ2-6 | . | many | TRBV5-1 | TGCGCCAGCAGCTTGGACGGAAGCTCTGGGGCCAACGTCCTGACTTTC | CASSLDGSSGANVLTF
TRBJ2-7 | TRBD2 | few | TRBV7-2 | TGTGCCAGCAGCCCCCGGGAGGGTTGGGAGCAGTACTTC | CASSPREGWEQYF
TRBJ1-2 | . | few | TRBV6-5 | TGTGCCAGCAGTTACTCGGAGGCGGCGAACTATGGCTACACCTTC | CASSYSEAANYGYTF
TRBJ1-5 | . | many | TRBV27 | TGTGCCAGCAGTTTAGTGGGGCGTCAGCCCCAGCATTTT | CASSLVGRQPQHF
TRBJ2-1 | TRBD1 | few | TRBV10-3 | TGTGCCATCGGTGAGACAGGGGTTCCAAATGAGCAGTTCTTC | CAIGETGVPNEQFF
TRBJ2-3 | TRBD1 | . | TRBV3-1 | TGTGCCAGCAGCCCACGCCCGGGACAGCAGATCACAGATACGCAGTATTTT | CASSPRPGQQITDTQYF
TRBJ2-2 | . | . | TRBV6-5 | TGTGCCAGCAGTTACACACCGGGACAGAACACCGGGGAGCTGTTTTTT | CASSYTPGQNTGELFF
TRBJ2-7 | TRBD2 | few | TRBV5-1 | TGCGCCAGCAGCCCGGGACTAGCGGGGGGCCGTAGCTCCTACGAGCAGTACTTC | CASSPGLAGGRSSYEQYF
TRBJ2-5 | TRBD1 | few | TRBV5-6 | TGTGCCAGCACTTCTTTTGACGGACAGGGGCTAGAGACCCAGTACTTC | CASTSFDGQGLETQYF
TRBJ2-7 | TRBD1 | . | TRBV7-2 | TGTGCCAGCAGCCAGAGACCGGGACAGACCTACGAGCAGTACTTC | CASSQRPGQTYEQYF
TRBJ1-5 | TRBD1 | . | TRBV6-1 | TGTGCCAGCACCGGACAGGGGAATAGCAATCAGCCCCAGCATTTT | CASTGQGNSNQPQHF
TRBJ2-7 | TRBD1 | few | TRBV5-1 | TGCGCCAGCAGCGTTATTGGGACAGGGTCCTACGAGCAGTACTTC | CASSVIGTGSYEQYF
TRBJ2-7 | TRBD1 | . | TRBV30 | TGTGCCTGGAGTTTCCCTGGGACAGGGGGAGGGTACGAGCAGTACTTC | CAWSFPGTGGGYEQYF
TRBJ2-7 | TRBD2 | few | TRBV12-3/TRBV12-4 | TGTGCCAGCAGTTTAGGGGTAGCGGGAGGGCTTGCCTACGAGCAGTACTTC | CASSLGVAGGLAYEQYF
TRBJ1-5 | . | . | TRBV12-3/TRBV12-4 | TGTGCCAGCAAGGGGGGCATAAGCAATCAGCCCCAGCATTTT | CASKGGISNQPQHF
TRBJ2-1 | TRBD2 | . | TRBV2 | TGTGCCAGCAGCGAAGGGACTAGCGGGAGAGTAGTGGGGAAAAATGAGCAGTTCTTC | CASSEGTSGRVVGKNEQFF
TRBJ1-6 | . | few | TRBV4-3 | TGCGCCAGCAGCCAAGTTGGCCGGGATGAGAATAATTCACCCCTCCACTTT | CASSQVGRDENNSPLHF
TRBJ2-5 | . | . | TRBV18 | TGTGCCAGCTCACCACCGGGCAGGAGGGAGACCCAGTACTTC | CASSPPGRRETQYF
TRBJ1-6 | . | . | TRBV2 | TGTGCCAGCAGGAACCCTTTACGATCCTATAATTCACCCCTCCACTTT | CASRNPLRSYNSPLHF
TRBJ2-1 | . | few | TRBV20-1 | TGCAGGGCTGGAACTCCGGGCCTCGGGCACAATGAGCAGTTCTTC | CRAGTPGLGHNEQFF
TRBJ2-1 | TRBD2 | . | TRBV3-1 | TGTGCCAGCAGCCAAGCGGGACTAGCGGTAAACAATGAGCAGTTCTTC | CASSQAGLAVNNEQFF
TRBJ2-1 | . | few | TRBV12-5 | TGTGCTAGTGGTTTGGGCACTACGACCTACAATGAGCAGTTCTTC | CASGLGTTTYNEQFF
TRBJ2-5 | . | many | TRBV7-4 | TGTGCCAGCAGCTTAGTTGGCATCCAAGAGACCCAGTACTTC | CASSLVGIQETQYF
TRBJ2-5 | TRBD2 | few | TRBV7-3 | TGTGCCAGCAGCTTAACAACAGCGGGAGATGGGGCCCAGTACTTC | CASSLTTAGDGAQYF
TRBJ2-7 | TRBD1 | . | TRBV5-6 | TGTGCCAGCACCGATTGGACAGGGAGGTACGAGCAGTACTTC | CASTDWTGRYEQYF
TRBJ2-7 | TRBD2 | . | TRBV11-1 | TGTGCCAGCAGCTCTGGACTAGTGGGCGAGCAGTACTTC | CASSSGLVGEQYF
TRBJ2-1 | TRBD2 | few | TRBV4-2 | TGTGCCAGCAGCGCATTTGTCGGGGGGGCGCTCGGGCACAATGAGCAGTTCTTC | CASSAFVGGALGHNEQFF
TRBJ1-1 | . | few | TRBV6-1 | TGTGCCAGCACAGTTAGTGGGACGGCCGCCACTGAAGCTTTCTTT | CASTVSGTAATEAFF
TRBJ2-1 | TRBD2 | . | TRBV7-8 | TGTGCCAGCAGCTTAGTAGCGGGAGGGTCGGGTGAGCAGTTCTTC | CASSLVAGGSGEQFF
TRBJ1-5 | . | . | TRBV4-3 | TGCGCCAGCAGCCAAGAGAGAGAGCAGCCCCAGCATTTT | CASSQEREQPQHF
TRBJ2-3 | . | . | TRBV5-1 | TGCGCCAGCAGCTTGGGGTTCATCCCAGATACGCAGTATTTT | CASSLGFIPDTQYF
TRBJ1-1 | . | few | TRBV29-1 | TGCAGTTGTGGTTTGAACACTGAAGCTTTCTTT | CSCGLNTEAFF
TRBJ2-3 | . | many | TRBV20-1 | TGCAGTGCGGAGGCCGGCCGGCCTATTAGCACAGATACGCAGTATTTT | CSAEAGRPISTDTQYF